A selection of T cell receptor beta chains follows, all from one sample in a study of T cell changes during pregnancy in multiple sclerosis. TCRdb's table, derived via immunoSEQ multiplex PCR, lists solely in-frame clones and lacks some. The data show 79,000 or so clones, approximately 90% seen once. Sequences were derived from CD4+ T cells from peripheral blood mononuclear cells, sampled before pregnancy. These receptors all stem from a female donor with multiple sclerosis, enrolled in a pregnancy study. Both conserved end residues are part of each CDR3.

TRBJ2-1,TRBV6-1,CASSEATVSYNEQFF
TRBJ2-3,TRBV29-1,CSVGGLAGGDMQYF
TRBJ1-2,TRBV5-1,CASSLAGRADYGYTF
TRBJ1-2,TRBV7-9,CASSLMLTGGVGYTF
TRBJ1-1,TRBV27,CASRVISVLGKNTEAFF
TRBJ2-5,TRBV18,CASSQDRVGETQYF
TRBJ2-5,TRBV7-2,CASSLAPQGQETQYF
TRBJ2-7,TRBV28,CASNGQKKAEQYF
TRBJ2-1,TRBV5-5,CASSPRLAGEDEQFF
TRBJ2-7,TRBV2,CASSVLYEQYF
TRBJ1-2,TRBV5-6,CASSLVTGLRVDYGYTF
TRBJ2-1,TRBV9,CASSVRLAGANEQFF
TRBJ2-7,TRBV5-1,CASSPGTGGPYEQYF
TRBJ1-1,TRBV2,CASSVTGGVNTEAFF
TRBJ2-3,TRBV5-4,CASSEEGTDTQYF
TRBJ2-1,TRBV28,CASWLRAGRYNEQFF
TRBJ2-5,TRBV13,CASSRRGWGEETQYF
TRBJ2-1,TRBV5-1,CATLDRYNEQFF
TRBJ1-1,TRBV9,CASSFTGDSEAFF
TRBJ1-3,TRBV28,CASSYGQGVSGNTIYF
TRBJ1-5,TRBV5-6,CASSLGQGEKPQHF
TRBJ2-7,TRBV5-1,CASSLVTGRGNEQYF
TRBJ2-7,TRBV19,CASSVTGAIGEQYF
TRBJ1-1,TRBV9,CASSVDGVLRAFF
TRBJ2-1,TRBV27,CASSLRDPSYNEQFF
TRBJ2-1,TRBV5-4,CASSLRGLAGVQDNEQFF
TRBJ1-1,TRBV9,CASSRVNTEAFF
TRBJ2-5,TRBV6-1,CASSVTSGRGETQYF
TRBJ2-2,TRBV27,CASSLWAGTNTGELFF
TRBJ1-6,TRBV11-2,CASSLGGGGNSPLHF
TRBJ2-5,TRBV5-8,CASSRLGETQYF
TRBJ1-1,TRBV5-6,CASRLRQGKATEAFF
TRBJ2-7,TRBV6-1,CASSETGQGHEQYF
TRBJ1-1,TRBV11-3,CASSLTGNMNTEAFF
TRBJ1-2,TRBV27,CASSPYRGASKNYGYTF
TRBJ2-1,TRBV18,CASSPESAGGFYNEQFF
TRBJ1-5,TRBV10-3,CAISERREEQPQHF
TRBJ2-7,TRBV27,CASSLEQGTYEQYF
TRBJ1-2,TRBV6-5,CASRLTGGDNYGYTF
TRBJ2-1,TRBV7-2,CASSLGTSGNSYNEQFF
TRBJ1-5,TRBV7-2,CASSLREVQPQHF
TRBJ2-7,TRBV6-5,CASSSVTSGGRYEQYF
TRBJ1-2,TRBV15,CATSRLDGEGGYTF
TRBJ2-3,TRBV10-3,CATAGTSGGGSDTQYF
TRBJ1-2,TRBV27,CASSLSRGDNGYTF
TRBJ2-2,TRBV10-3,CAIRGQGSNTGELFF
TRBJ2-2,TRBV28,CASSSPGATGELFF
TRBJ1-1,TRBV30,CAWSVKTGWNTEAFF
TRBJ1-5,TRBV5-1,CASSLGGRGQPQHF
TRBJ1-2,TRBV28,CASTSGINYGYTF
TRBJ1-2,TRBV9,CASSVERSGYGYTF
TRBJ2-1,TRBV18,CASSPRQGGEVSAGEQFF
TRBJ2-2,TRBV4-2,CASSQPDRDTGELFF
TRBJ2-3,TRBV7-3,CASSLLGGRGTDTQYF
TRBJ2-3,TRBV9,CASSVAYTDTQYF
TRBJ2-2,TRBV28,CATAGEVTGELFF
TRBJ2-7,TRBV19,CASSASEVPYEQYF
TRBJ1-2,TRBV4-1,CASSQGQGANYGYTF
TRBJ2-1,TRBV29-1,CSVPGLAYNEQFF
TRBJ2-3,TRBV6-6,CASSPGGTDTQYF